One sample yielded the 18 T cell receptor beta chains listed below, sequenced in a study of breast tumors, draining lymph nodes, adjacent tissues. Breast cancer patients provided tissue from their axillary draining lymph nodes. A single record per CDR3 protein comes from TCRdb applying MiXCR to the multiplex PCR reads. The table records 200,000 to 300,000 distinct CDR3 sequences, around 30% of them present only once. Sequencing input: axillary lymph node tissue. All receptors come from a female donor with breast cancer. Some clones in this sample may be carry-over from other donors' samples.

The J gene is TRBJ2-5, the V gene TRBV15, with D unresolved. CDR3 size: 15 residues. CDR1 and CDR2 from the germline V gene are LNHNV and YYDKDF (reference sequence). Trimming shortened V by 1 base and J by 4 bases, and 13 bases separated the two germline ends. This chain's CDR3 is CATSRVVSSVETQYF. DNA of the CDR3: TGTGCCACCAGCAGAGTGGTTAGCTCAGTAGAGACCCAGTACTTC.

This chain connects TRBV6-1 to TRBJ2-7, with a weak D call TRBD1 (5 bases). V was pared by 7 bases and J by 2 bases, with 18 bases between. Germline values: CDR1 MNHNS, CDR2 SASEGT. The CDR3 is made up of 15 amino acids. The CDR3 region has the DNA TGTGCCAGCAAGGTCTTGCAGGGCCCCCCCTACGAGCAGTACTTC. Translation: CASKVLQGPPYEQYF.

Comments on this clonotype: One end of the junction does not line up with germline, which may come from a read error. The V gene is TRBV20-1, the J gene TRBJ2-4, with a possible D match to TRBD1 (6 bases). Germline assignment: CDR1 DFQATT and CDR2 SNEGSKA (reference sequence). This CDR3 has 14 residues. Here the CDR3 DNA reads TGCAGTGCGCCTCTCAGGGGAACCAAAACCATTCAGTACTTC. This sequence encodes CSAPLRGTKTIQYF.

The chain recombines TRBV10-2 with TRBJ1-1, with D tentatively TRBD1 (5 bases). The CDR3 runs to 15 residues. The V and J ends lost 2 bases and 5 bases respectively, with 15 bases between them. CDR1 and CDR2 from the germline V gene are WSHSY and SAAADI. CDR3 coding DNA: TGCGCCAGCAGTGAGGCAAGGGTAGGGGTAACTGAAGCTTTCTTT. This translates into CASSEARVGVTEAFF.

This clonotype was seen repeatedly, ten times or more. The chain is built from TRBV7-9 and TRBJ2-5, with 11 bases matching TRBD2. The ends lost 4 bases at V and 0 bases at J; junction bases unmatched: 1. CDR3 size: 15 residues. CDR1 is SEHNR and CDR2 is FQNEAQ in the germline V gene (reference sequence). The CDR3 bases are TGTGCCAGCAGCTGGGGACTAGCGGACCAAGAGACCCAGTACTTC. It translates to CASSWGLADQETQYF.

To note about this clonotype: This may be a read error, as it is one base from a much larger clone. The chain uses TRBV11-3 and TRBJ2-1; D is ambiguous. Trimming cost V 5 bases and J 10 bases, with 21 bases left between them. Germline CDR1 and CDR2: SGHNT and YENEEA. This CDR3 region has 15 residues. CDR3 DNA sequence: TGTGCCAGCAGCCCCTATGCCGAACCTAGATTGGAGCAGTTCTTC. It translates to CASSPYAEPRLEQFF.

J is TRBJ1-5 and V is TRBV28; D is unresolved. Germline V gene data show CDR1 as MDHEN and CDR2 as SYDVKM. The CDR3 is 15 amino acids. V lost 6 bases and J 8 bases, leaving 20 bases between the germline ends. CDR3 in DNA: TGTGCCAGCAGCCGAATTGCGGCGCAGAGTAAGCCCCAGCATTTT. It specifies CASSRIAAQSKPQHF.

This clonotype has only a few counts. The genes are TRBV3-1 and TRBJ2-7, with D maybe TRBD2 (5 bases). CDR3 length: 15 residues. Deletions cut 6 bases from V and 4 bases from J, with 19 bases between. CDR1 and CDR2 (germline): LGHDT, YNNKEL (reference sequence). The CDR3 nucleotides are TGTGCCAGCAGTCAAATGTCGGGGTCTTGGTACGAGCAGTACTTC. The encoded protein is CASSQMSGSWYEQYF.

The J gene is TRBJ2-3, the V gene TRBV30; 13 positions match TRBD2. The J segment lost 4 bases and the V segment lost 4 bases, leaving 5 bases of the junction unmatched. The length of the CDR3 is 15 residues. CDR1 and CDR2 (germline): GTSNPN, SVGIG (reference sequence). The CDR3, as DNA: TGTGCCTGGACCCCCGGGACTAGCGGGGCAGATACGCAGTATTTT. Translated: CAWTPGTSGADTQYF.

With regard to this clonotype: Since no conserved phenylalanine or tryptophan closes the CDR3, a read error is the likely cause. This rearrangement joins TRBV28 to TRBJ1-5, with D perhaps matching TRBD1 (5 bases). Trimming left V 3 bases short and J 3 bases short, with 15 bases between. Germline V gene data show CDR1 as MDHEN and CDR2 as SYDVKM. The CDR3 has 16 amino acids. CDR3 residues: CASSFPGQGNNQPQHL. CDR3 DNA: TGTGCCAGCAGTTTTCCCGGGCAGGGCAACAATCAGCCCCAGCATTTG.

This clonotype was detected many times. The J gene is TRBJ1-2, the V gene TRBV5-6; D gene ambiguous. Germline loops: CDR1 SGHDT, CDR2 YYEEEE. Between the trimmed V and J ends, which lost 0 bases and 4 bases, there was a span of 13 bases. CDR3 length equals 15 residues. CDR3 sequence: CASSLVSHLGYGYTF. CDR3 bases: TGTGCCAGCAGCTTGGTTAGTCATCTTGGCTATGGCTACACCTTC. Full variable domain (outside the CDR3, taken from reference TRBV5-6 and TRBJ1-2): DAGVTQSPTHLIKTRGQQVTLRCSPKSGHDTVSWYQQALGQGPQFIFQYYEEEERQRGNFPDRFSGHQFPNYSSELNVNALLLGDSALYLCASSLVSHLGYGYTFGSGTRLTVV.

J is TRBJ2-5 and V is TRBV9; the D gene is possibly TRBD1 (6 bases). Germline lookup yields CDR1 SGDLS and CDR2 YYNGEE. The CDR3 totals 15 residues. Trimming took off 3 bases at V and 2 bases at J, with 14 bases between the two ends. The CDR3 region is CASSGEGHKQETQYF. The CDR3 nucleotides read TGTGCCAGCAGCGGCGAGGGACATAAACAAGAGACCCAGTACTTC.

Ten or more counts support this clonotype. CDR3 sequence reads: CSVAGGDTIYF. DNA of the CDR3: TGCAGCGTTGCAGGTGGGGACACCATATATTTT. This chain uses TRBV29-1 with TRBJ1-3; D remains ambiguous. V was shortened by 4 bases and J by 8 bases, with 9 bases between the two germline ends. The CDR3 covers 11 residues. CDR1 and CDR2 (germline): SQVTM, ANQGSEA. Based on the CDR3 plus reference TRBV29-1 and TRBJ1-3, the full variable domain is SAVISQKPSRDICQRGTSLTIQCQVDSQVTMMFWYRQQPGQSLTLIATANQGSEATYESGFVIDKFPISRPNLTFSTLTVSNMSPEDSSIYLCSVAGGDTIYFGEGSWLTVV.

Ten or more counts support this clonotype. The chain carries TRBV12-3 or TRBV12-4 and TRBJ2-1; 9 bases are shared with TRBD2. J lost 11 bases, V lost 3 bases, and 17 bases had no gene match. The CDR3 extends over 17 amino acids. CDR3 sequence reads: CASSFFSGSPLGRQQFF. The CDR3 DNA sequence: TGTGCCAGCAGTTTCTTTAGCGGGAGTCCCCTTGGCAGGCAGCAGTTCTTC.

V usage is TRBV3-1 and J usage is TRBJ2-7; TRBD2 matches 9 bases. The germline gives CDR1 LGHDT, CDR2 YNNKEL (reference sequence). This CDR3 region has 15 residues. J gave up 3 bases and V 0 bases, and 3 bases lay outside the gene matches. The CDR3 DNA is TGTGCCAGCAGCCAAGATATTAGCGGGGGCTACGAGCAGTACTTC. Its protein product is CASSQDISGGYEQYF.

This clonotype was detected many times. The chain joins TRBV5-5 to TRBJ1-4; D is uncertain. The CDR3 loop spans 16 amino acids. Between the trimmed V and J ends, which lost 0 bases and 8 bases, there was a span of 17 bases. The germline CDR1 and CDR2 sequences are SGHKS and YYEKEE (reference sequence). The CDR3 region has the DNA TGTGCCAGCAGCTTGGCGCAACCCCTTAGAGTGGAAAAACTGTTTTTT. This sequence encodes CASSLAQPLRVEKLFF.

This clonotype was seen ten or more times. Here the CDR3 DNA reads TGCGCCAGCAGCCCACAAAACGTTGGGTATCGACGCAATGAGCAGTTCTTC. It codes for CASSPQNVGYRRNEQFF. The chain employs TRBV5-1 and TRBJ2-1; D uncertain. Trimming removed 4 bases at V and 6 bases at J, with 23 bases between. CDR3 size: 17 residues. Germline V gene sequence: CDR1 SGHRS, CDR2 YFSETQ.

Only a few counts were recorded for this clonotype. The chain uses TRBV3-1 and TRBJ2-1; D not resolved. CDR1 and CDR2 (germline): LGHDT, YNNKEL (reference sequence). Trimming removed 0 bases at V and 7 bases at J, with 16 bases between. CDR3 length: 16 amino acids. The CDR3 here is CASSQDHSVARNEQFF. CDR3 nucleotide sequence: TGTGCCAGCAGCCAAGATCATTCGGTAGCTAGGAATGAGCAGTTCTTC.